The rows below give T cell receptor beta chains drawn from one sample of a study of T cell responses to AZD1222 COVID-19 vaccine. Sequencing was performed with immunoSEQ multiplex PCR; in TCRdb, only in-frame clones are kept and a portion is missing. The sample contains some 190,000 clones, around 89% of which appear only once. Sequencing used peripheral blood, obtained on day 0 of AZD1222 vaccination. These receptors originate from an adult in good health. Both conserved end residues are part of each CDR3. The D gene is left open where the match is weak. A clone size is listed for some rows: how often the clone was seen (once, few, many), or a class if it is expanded.

TRBJ2-7 TRBV27 - - TGTGCCAGCAGTTTATCTCAAGGGGAATGGACCTACGAGCAGTACTTC CASSLSQGEWTYEQYF
TRBJ2-7 TRBV11-2 - TRBD1 TGTGCCACAAACAGGGGGCCGAGCTCCTACGAGCAGTACTTC CATNRGPSSYEQYF
TRBJ2-7 TRBV7-2 - - TGTGCCAGCAGCTTAGAAGCCAGGGGTGCCTACGAGCAGTACTTC CASSLEARGAYEQYF
TRBJ1-5 TRBV25-1 - - TGTGCCAGCAGTGAGGCGGGGAGCCAGCCCCAGCATTTT CASSEAGSQPQHF
TRBJ2-1 TRBV7-2 - - TGTGCCAGCAGAAGAGGTGGCGGCTCCTACAATGAGCAGTTCTTC CASRRGGGSYNEQFF
TRBJ2-1 TRBV25-1 - - TGTGCCAGCAGTGAAACTAAGGACATAAAATCCTACAATGAGCAGTTCTTC CASSETKDIKSYNEQFF
TRBJ2-7 TRBV4-2 - TRBD1 TGTGCCAGCAGCCAAGGGTTGGGGGACAGGGGTTTCTACGAGCAGTACTTC CASSQGLGDRGFYEQYF
TRBJ2-7 TRBV7-3 - - TGTGCCAGCAGCCAAGGCGGGGCTAGCTTCAACGAGCAGTACTTC CASSQGGASFNEQYF
TRBJ2-7 TRBV29-1 - - TGCAGCACCGGACACCTTGACGAGCAGTACTTC CSTGHLDEQYF
TRBJ2-5 TRBV19 - - TGTGCCAGTAGTTCCGCAGGGGACCTCCAAGAGACCCAGTACTTC CASSSAGDLQETQYF
TRBJ1-4 TRBV9 - - TGTGCCAGCAGCGTAGTTCAGGGAGAAAAACTGTTTTTT CASSVVQGEKLFF
TRBJ2-3 TRBV29-1 - - TGCAGCGTTGACGCGGCGGAAGATACGCAGTATTTT CSVDAAEDTQYF
TRBJ1-2 TRBV6-5 once - TGTGCCAGCGGTTCCTACCTGCCAGGGCTAGCTTATGGCTACACCTTC CASGSYLPGLAYGYTF
TRBJ2-2 TRBV4-1 - TRBD2 TGCGCCAGCAGCCAGAGCGGGGGGGTGTCGTCCGGGGAGCTGTTTTTT CASSQSGGVSSGELFF
TRBJ2-2 TRBV7-2 - TRBD2 TGTGCCAGCAAAGGGACTAGCGGGGGGGCCCTTAACACCGGGGAGCTGTTTTTT CASKGTSGGALNTGELFF
TRBJ2-3 TRBV29-1 - - TGCAGCGTTGATAAGGACAGTAGCTACACAGATACGCAGTATTTT CSVDKDSSYTDTQYF
TRBJ1-4 TRBV5-1 - TRBD1 TGCGCCAGCAGCCCCCAGACAGGGGGTAATGAAAAACTGTTTTTT CASSPQTGGNEKLFF
TRBJ2-3 TRBV10-3 - - TGTGCCATCAGGAAGACATCGAGCACAGATACGCAGTATTTT CAIRKTSSTDTQYF